Listed below are T cell receptor beta chains from one sample, sequenced in a study of control samples from healthy donors and cancer patients. Sequenced by immunoSEQ multiplex PCR; TCRdb stores in-frame clones only, minus some. The sample contains 100,000 or so clones, 90% to 95% of which appear only once. The sequenced sample was blood. Receptors were obtained from a woman aged 25 to 39 in good health. Both conserved end residues are part of each CDR3. Fields, in order: D gene, V gene, clone size, J gene, CDR3 protein, CDR3 DNA. The D gene is left open where the match is weak. Where a row states a size, it is once, few, many or the class of an expanded clone; other rows omit it.

TRBD2	TRBV18	NA	TRBJ2-7	CASSPPSGSVYEQYF	TGTGCCAGCTCACCACCTAGCGGGAGTGTCTACGAGCAGTACTTC
NA	TRBV4-1	NA	TRBJ2-1	CASSQVARVNNYEQFF	TGCGCCAGCAGCCAAGTCGCCCGGGTGAATAACTATGAGCAGTTCTTC
NA	TRBV6-1	NA	TRBJ1-2	CASSEAPVSPWGYTF	TGTGCCAGCAGTGAAGCGCCGGTCAGCCCTTGGGGCTACACCTTC
TRBD1	TRBV20-1	NA	TRBJ1-2	CSASTGGAGNYGYTF	TGCAGTGCTAGTACAGGGGGCGCTGGGAACTATGGCTACACCTTC
TRBD1	TRBV9	NA	TRBJ1-5	CASSPGTGALNQPQHF	TGTGCCAGCAGCCCTGGGACAGGGGCCCTAAATCAGCCCCAGCATTTT
NA	TRBV7-2	NA	TRBJ1-5	CASSYEKAGNQPQHF	TGTGCCAGCAGCTACGAAAAAGCTGGCAATCAGCCCCAGCATTTT
NA	TRBV7-3	NA	TRBJ2-5	CASSWTGGVKETQYF	TGTGCCAGCAGCTGGACCGGAGGGGTAAAAGAGACCCAGTACTTC
NA	TRBV6-4	once	TRBJ2-3	CASSDQGGYTDTQYF	TGTGCCAGCAGTGACCAAGGGGGGTATACAGATACGCAGTATTTT
NA	TRBV3-1/TRBV3-2	NA	TRBJ1-1	CASSHLGGDTEAFF	TGTGCCAGCAGCCATCTGGGGGGGGACACTGAAGCTTTCTTT
NA	TRBV5-8	NA	TRBJ2-1	CASSPYSQGAEQFF	TGTGCCAGCAGCCCCTACTCACAAGGGGCTGAGCAGTTCTTC
TRBD1	TRBV9	NA	TRBJ1-4	CASSVTGSTNEKLFF	TGTGCCAGCAGCGTGACAGGGTCGACTAATGAAAAACTGTTTTTT
TRBD2	TRBV6-5	NA	TRBJ2-5	CASRGLAGEETQYF	TGTGCCAGCAGGGGACTAGCGGGAGAGGAGACCCAGTACTTC
TRBD1	TRBV4-1	once	TRBJ2-6	CASSRTGFGANVLTF	TGCGCCAGCAGCCGGACAGGGTTTGGGGCCAACGTCCTGACTTTC
NA	TRBV7-2	NA	TRBJ2-7	CASSLFVRGGSHEQYF	TGTGCCAGCAGCTTATTCGTTAGGGGTGGGTCCCACGAGCAGTACTTC
NA	TRBV3-1/TRBV3-2	NA	TRBJ2-1	CASSQEYNPPGFF	TGTGCCAGCAGCCAAGAATATAACCCCCCGGGGTTCTTC
NA	TRBV7-9	NA	TRBJ2-3	CASSPKNPSTDTQYF	TGTGCCAGCAGCCCCAAGAATCCTAGCACAGATACGCAGTATTTT
TRBD1	TRBV6-5	NA	TRBJ1-4	CATYRGQGEKLFF	TGTGCCACTTACAGGGGGCAAGGTGAAAAACTGTTTTTT
TRBD1	TRBV19	NA	TRBJ1-5	CASSHGGGGSGQPQHF	TGTGCCAGTAGCCACGGCGGAGGGGGCTCGGGTCAGCCCCAGCATTTT
NA	TRBV11-2	NA	TRBJ1-3	CASTRQPLSGNTIYF	TGTGCCAGCACTAGACAGCCACTCTCTGGAAACACCATATATTTT
NA	TRBV5-3	NA	TRBJ1-4	CARSHRGAMKNCFF	NA
NA	TRBV29-1	NA	TRBJ2-5	CSAIPGMGETQYF	TGCAGCGCAATTCCTGGGATGGGAGAGACCCAGTACTTC
NA	TRBV6-5	once	TRBJ2-7	CASTRRGPYEQYF	TGTGCCAGCACCCGCAGGGGACCCTACGAGCAGTACTTC
NA	TRBV27	NA	TRBJ2-2	CASRAIPRSTGELFF	TGTGCCAGCAGGGCCATTCCCCGGTCCACCGGGGAGCTGTTTTTT
NA	TRBV14	NA	TRBJ1-1	CASRTAARTEAFF	TGTGCCTCCCGGACTGCGGCTCGGACTGAAGCTTTCTTT
NA	TRBV4-1	NA	TRBJ1-5	CASSQDVKSNQPQHF	TGCGCCAGCAGCCAAGATGTGAAGAGCAATCAGCCCCAGCATTTT
TRBD1	TRBV4-2	once	TRBJ2-2	CASSNTGGRAGELFF	TGTGCCAGCAGCAATACAGGGGGTAGGGCCGGGGAGCTGTTTTTT
TRBD1	TRBV18	NA	TRBJ2-5	CASSPPGQGGFGETQYF	TGTGCCAGCTCACCACCGGGACAGGGGGGATTCGGAGAGACCCAGTACTTC
NA	TRBV30	NA	TRBJ1-5	CAWSVTGKNAQHF	TGTGCCTGGAGTGTCACAGGGAAGAATGCCCAGCATTTT
NA	TRBV11-3	NA	TRBJ2-7	CASSWNSRSYSYEQYF	TGTGCCAGCAGCTGGAACTCTAGATCCTACTCCTACGAGCAGTACTTC
NA	TRBV7-3	NA	TRBJ1-2	CASTISDNSGVNYGYTF	TGTGCCAGCACCATATCAGATAACTCAGGGGTTAACTATGGCTACACCTTC
TRBD1	TRBV2	NA	TRBJ1-1	CASIRDRNTEAFF	TGTGCCAGCATTAGGGACAGGAACACTGAAGCTTTCTTT
NA	TRBV6-5	NA	TRBJ2-7	CASSYGQLAHEQYF	TGTGCCAGCAGTTACGGTCAGCTGGCGCACGAGCAGTACTTC